The rows below give T cell receptor beta chains drawn from one sample of a study of blood T cell repertoires in COVID-19. Profiling relied on immunoSEQ multiplex PCR, and the TCRdb table lists in-frame clones only, not all of them. The sample has roughly 93,000 clones, roughly 87% seen once. Specimen: peripheral blood. Receptors originate from a man aged 45-65 years with acute or convalescent COVID-19. Each CDR3 is given with its conserved first and last residue. Fields, in order: V gene, J gene, D gene, clone size, CDR3 protein, CDR3 DNA. The D gene is left open where the match is weak. Clone sizes are given selectively: once, few, many, or a class where the clone is expanded.

>TRBV15|TRBJ2-3|TRBD2|-
CATNSGGAARDTQYF
TGTGCCACCAATAGCGGGGGGGCTGCCCGAGATACGCAGTATTTT
>TRBV7-2|TRBJ2-7|TRBD1|-
CASSLLTGVGYEQYF
TGTGCCAGCAGTTTGTTGACAGGGGTAGGGTACGAGCAGTACTTC
>TRBV7-2|TRBJ1-4|TRBD1|-
CASSTGGQGVSKLFF
TGTGCCAGCAGCACCGGTGGACAGGGTGTCAGTAAACTGTTTTTT
>TRBV7-2|TRBJ2-1|-|-
CASSLALAPYNEQFF
TGTGCCAGCAGCTTAGCCCTAGCTCCCTACAATGAGCAGTTCTTC
>TRBV7-2|TRBJ2-1|TRBD1|-
CASSLTYRGNEQFF
TGTGCCAGCAGCTTAACATACAGGGGAAATGAGCAGTTCTTC
>TRBV7-3|TRBJ2-3|TRBD2|-
CASSPGGNTDTQYF
TGTGCCAGCAGCCCCGGGGGGAACACAGATACGCAGTATTTT
>TRBV7-8|TRBJ1-1|-|-
CASSFSMNTEAFF
TGTGCCAGCAGCTTTTCAATGAACACTGAAGCTTTCTTT
>TRBV27|TRBJ1-6|TRBD1|-
CASSFVGQGNSPLHF
TGTGCCAGCAGTTTCGTGGGACAGGGTAATTCACCCCTCCACTTT
>TRBV10-3|TRBJ1-3|-|-
CAIPSTQGDRSGNTIYF
TGTGCCATCCCGTCCACACAGGGAGATCGCTCTGGAAACACCATATATTTT
>TRBV11-2|TRBJ1-3|-|-
CASSLVGGEATIYF
TGTGCCAGCAGCTTAGTAGGCGGGGAAGCCACCATATATTTT
>TRBV7-8|TRBJ1-3|-|-
CASSLDPRVGNTIYF
TGTGCCAGCAGCTTAGACCCCAGGGTCGGAAACACCATATATTTT
>TRBV5-1|TRBJ1-1|TRBD1|-
CASSLAEGTGVAFF
TGCGCCAGCAGCTTGGCCGAAGGGACAGGGGTCGCTTTCTTT
>TRBV6-5|TRBJ1-2|TRBD1|-
CASSYQGTGVNGYTF
TGTGCCAGCAGTTACCAAGGGACAGGGGTCAATGGCTACACCTTC
>TRBV3-1/TRBV3-2|TRBJ2-3|-|once
CATRGPDTQYF
TGTGCCACCCGCGGCCCAGATACGCAGTATTTT
>TRBV18|TRBJ1-4|-|-
CASSRSVNEKLFF
TGTGCCAGCTCACGTTCTGTTAATGAAAAACTGTTTTTT
>TRBV7-7|TRBJ2-2|-|-
CASSLGLGQSGGELFF
TGTGCCAGCAGCTTGGGTTTGGGGCAGTCCGGAGGGGAGCTGTTTTTT
>TRBV7-7|TRBJ1-1|-|-
CASSLNIDTEAFF
TGTGCCAGCAGCTTAAATATTGACACTGAAGCTTTCTTT
>TRBV2|TRBJ2-1|-|-
CASSQGFEQFF
TGTGCCAGCTCCCAGGGTTTTGAGCAGTTCTTC
>TRBV11-2|TRBJ1-2|TRBD1|-
CASSSGFRGTYGYTF
TGTGCCAGCAGCTCAGGGTTCAGGGGGACTTATGGCTACACCTTC
>TRBV6-5|TRBJ1-5|-|-
CASRPQGGSIQPQHF
TGTGCCAGCAGACCCCAGGGAGGCAGTATTCAGCCCCAGCATTTT
>TRBV6-1|TRBJ2-3|-|-
CASSDGSLGTDTQYF
TGTGCCAGCAGTGATGGGAGCCTAGGCACAGATACGCAGTATTTT
>TRBV7-9|TRBJ1-1|-|-
CASSPSRGLGTEAFF
TGTGCCAGCAGCCCCTCCCGCGGTCTAGGCACTGAAGCTTTCTTT
>TRBV6-5|TRBJ1-5|TRBD1|few
CASSRDSAGNQPQHF
TGTGCCAGCAGTCGGGACAGCGCAGGGAATCAGCCCCAGCATTTT
>TRBV7-9|TRBJ1-1|-|few
CASSVLTGNTEAFF
TGTGCCAGCAGCGTCCTGACAGGGAACACTGAAGCTTTCTTT
>TRBV7-9|TRBJ1-1|-|-
CARYRGKSNTEAFF
TGTGCCCGGTATAGAGGGAAGTCGAACACTGAAGCTTTCTTT
>TRBV2|TRBJ2-3|TRBD2|once
CAIVGPGTSGGTDTQYF
TGTGCCATCGTCGGACCCGGGACTAGCGGGGGCACAGATACGCAGTATTTT
>TRBV24-1|TRBJ2-2|-|-
CASQTSVTGELFF
TGTGCCTCCCAGACTAGTGTCACCGGGGAGCTGTTTTTT
>TRBV3-1/TRBV3-2|TRBJ1-3|TRBD1|-
CASSPFEGATIYF
TGTGCCAGCAGCCCCTTCGAGGGGGCCACCATATATTTT
>TRBV9|TRBJ1-6|-|few
CASSVGGFDSPLHF
TGTGCCAGCAGCGTAGGAGGGTTCGATTCACCCCTCCACTTT
>TRBV19|TRBJ1-3|TRBD1|once
CASTPVEDRGRNTIYF
TGTGCCAGTACCCCAGTGGAGGACAGGGGAAGAAACACCATATATTTT
>TRBV7-9|TRBJ1-5|-|-
CASSPLRDQPQHF
TGTGCCAGCAGCCCCCTGAGGGATCAGCCCCAGCATTTT
>TRBV2|TRBJ1-4|TRBD1|-
CASRRQGVGEKLFF
TGTGCCAGCAGGAGACAGGGGGTGGGTGAAAAACTGTTTTTT
>TRBV5-1|TRBJ2-2|TRBD1|-
CASSASGTGNTGELFF
TGCGCCAGCAGCGCCTCCGGGACAGGGAACACCGGGGAGCTGTTTTTT
>TRBV11-1|TRBJ2-2|-|-
CASSLARALTGELFF
TGTGCCAGCAGCTTAGCCAGGGCCCTCACCGGGGAGCTGTTTTTT
>TRBV7-2|TRBJ1-4|TRBD1|once
CASSLRVAGGYSNEKLFF
TGTGCCAGCAGCTTACGGGTGGCAGGGGGCTATTCTAATGAAAAACTGTTTTTT
>TRBV7-3|TRBJ2-1|-|-
CASSTGQNNEQFF
TGTGCCAGCAGTACTGGACAGAACAATGAGCAGTTCTTC
>TRBV11-1|TRBJ2-1|TRBD1|-
CASSLAGTGSRGEQFF
TGTGCCAGCAGCTTAGCGGGGACAGGGTCAAGAGGTGAGCAGTTCTTC
>TRBV7-8|TRBJ2-5|-|-
CASSLGTVRETQYF
TGTGCCAGCAGCTTAGGGACAGTTAGAGAGACCCAGTACTTC
>TRBV9|TRBJ2-3|-|-
CASSLVTDSVTDTQYF
TGTGCCAGCAGCCTCGTCACAGATTCGGTCACAGATACGCAGTATTTT
>TRBV11-1|TRBJ2-1|-|-
CASSVRDNEQFF
TGTGCCAGCAGCGTCCGGGACAATGAGCAGTTCTTC
>TRBV5-6|TRBJ2-1|TRBD2|-
CASSLWAGVLNEQFF
TGTGCCAGCAGCTTGTGGGCGGGGGTTTTGAATGAGCAGTTCTTC
>TRBV27|TRBJ2-6|TRBD1|-
CASRDDRVPGANVLTF
TGTGCCAGCAGGGACGACAGGGTGCCTGGGGCCAACGTCCTGACTTTC
>TRBV7-2|TRBJ2-3|TRBD2|-
CASSSAIAGGSTDTQYF
TGTGCCAGCAGCTCCGCAATAGCGGGGGGAAGCACAGATACGCAGTATTTT
>TRBV7-9|TRBJ1-6|TRBD1|-
CASSSGTGANSPLHF
TGTGCCAGCAGCTCGGGGACAGGAGCAAATTCACCCCTCCACTTT
>TRBV7-2|TRBJ2-5|-|-
CASSLIGLALETQYF
TGTGCCAGCAGCCTAATAGGGCTAGCCTTAGAGACCCAGTACTTC
>TRBV28|TRBJ1-2|TRBD1|-
CASSSRGRGYTF
TGTGCCAGCAGTTCCAGGGGGCGCGGCTACACCTTC
>TRBV24-1|TRBJ1-5|-|-
CATSPSGGWNQPQHF
TGTGCCACCAGCCCCTCCGGGGGATGGAATCAGCCCCAGCATTTT
>TRBV5-4|TRBJ1-2|TRBD1|-
CASSSRDRGSYGYTF
TGTGCCAGCAGTTCCCGGGACAGGGGAAGTTATGGCTACACCTTC
>TRBV7-8|TRBJ2-7|TRBD1|-
CASSGTSGQRDEQYF
TGTGCCAGCAGCGGGACCTCGGGACAGAGGGACGAGCAGTACTTC
>TRBV11-3|TRBJ1-3|-|-
CASSKTASGNTIYF
TGTGCCAGCAGCAAGACAGCCTCTGGAAACACCATATATTTT
>TRBV7-9|TRBJ1-4|-|few
CASSLAAGQPNEKLFF
TGTGCCAGCAGCTTAGCGGCAGGACAACCTAATGAAAAACTGTTTTTT
>TRBV5-6|TRBJ2-1|-|-
CASSLASGEQFF
TGTGCCAGCAGCTTGGCCTCGGGGGAGCAGTTCTTC